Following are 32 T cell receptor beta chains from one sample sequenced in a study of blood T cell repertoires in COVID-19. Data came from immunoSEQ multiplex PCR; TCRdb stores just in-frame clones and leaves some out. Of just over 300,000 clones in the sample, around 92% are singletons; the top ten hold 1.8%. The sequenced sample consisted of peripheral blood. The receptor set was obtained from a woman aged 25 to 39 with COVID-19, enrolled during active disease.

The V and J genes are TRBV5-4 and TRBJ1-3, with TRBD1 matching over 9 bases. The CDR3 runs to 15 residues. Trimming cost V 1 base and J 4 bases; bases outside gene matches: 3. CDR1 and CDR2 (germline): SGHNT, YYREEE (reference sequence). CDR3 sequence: CASSLSGTGGNTIYF. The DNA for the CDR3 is TGTGCCAGCAGCTTGAGTGGGACAGGGGGAAACACCATATATTTT.

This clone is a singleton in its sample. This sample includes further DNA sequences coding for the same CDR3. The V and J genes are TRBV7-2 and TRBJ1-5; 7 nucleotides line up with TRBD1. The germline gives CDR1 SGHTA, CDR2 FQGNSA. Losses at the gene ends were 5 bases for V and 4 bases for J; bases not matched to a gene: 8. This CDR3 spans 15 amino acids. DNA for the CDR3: TGTGCCAGCAGCCCCACGACAGGGCCTAATCAGCCCCAGCATTTT. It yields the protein CASSPTTGPNQPQHF.

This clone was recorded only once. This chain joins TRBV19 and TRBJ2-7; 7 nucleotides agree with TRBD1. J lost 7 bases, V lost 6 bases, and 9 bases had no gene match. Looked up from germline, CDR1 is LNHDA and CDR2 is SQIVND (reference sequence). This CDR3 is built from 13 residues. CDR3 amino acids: CASRGGPLSEQYF. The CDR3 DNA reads TGTGCCAGTAGAGGGGGCCCCTTATCGGAGCAGTACTTC. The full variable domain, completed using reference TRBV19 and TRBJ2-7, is DGGITQSPKYLFRKEGQNVTLSCEQNLNHDAMYWYRQDPGQGLRLIYYSQIVNDFQKGDIAEGYSVSREKKESFPLTVTSAQKNPTAFYLCASRGGPLSEQYFGPGTRLTVT.

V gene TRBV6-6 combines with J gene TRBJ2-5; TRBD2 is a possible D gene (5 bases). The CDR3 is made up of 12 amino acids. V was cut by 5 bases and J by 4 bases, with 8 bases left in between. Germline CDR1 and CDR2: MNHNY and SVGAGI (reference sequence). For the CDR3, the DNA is TGTGCCAGCAGTCCTGGAGGAGAGACCCAGTACTTC. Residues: CASSPGGETQYF.

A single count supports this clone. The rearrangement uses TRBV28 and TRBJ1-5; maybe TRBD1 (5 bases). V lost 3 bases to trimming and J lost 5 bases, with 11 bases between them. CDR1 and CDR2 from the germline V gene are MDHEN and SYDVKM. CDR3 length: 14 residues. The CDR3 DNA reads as TGTGCCAGCAGTTTTAGGGGCAGCGATCAGCCCCAGCATTTT. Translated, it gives CASSFRGSDQPQHF.

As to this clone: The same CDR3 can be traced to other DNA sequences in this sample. The CDR3 loop is CASSSQGNYGYTF. The CDR3 bases are TGTGCCAGCAGTTCCCAGGGGAACTATGGCTACACCTTC. The chain carries TRBV27 and TRBJ1-2; tentative D call: TRBD1 (6 bases). CDR3 length equals 13 residues. Germline V gene data show CDR1 as MNHEY and CDR2 as SMNVEV (reference sequence). Trimming pared 4 bases from V and 2 bases from J, leaving 8 bases between.

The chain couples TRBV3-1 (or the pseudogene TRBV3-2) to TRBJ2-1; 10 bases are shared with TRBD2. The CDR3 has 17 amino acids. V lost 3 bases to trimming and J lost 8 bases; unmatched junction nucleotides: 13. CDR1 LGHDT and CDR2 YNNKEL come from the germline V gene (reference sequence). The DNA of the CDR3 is TGTGCCAGCAGCCACCACCCTAGCGGGGGCGCAGGGGATGAGCAGTTCTTC. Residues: CASSHHPSGGAGDEQFF.

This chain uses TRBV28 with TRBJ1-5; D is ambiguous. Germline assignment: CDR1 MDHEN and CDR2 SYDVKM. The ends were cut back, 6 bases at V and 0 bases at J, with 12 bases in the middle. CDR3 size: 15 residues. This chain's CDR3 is CASRLWSYSNQPQHF. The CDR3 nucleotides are TGTGCCAGCAGACTATGGAGCTATAGCAATCAGCCCCAGCATTTT.

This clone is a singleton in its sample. The CDR3 sequence: CAISEDNSGNTIYF. For the CDR3, the DNA is TGTGCCATCAGTGAGGACAACTCTGGAAACACCATATATTTT. The rearrangement joins TRBV10-3 to TRBJ1-3; D call uncertain. Trimming removed 2 bases at V and 0 bases at J, with 5 bases between. The CDR3 is made up of 14 amino acids. The germline gives CDR1 ENHRY, CDR2 SYGVKD.

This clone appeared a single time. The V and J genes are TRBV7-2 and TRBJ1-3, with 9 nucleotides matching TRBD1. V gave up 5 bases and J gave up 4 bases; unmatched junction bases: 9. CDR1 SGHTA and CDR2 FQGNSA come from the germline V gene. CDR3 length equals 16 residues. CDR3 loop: CASSANTGGSGNTIYF. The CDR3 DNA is TGTGCCAGCAGCGCCAATACAGGGGGCAGCGGAAACACCATATATTTT.

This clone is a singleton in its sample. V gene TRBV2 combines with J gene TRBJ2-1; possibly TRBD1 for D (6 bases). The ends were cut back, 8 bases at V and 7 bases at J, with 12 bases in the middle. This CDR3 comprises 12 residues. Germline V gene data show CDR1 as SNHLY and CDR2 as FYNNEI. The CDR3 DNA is TGTGCCAGCGGGGGCGCCCGGAATGAGCAGTTCTTC. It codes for CASGGARNEQFF.

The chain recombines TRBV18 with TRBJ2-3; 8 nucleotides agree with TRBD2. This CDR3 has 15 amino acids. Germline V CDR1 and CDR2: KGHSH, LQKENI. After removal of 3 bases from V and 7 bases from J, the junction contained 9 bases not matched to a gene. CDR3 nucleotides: TGTGCCAGCTCACCGGCGGGACTAGACACGAATACGCAGTATTTT. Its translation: CASSPAGLDTNTQYF.

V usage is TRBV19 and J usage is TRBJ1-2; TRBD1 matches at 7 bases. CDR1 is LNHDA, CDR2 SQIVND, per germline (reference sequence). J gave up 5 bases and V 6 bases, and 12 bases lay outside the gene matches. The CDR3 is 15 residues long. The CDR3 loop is CASSDKGTASYGYTF. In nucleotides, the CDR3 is TGTGCCAGTAGCGACAAAGGGACAGCATCTTATGGCTACACCTTC. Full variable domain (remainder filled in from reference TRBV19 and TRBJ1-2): DGGITQSPKYLFRKEGQNVTLSCEQNLNHDAMYWYRQDPGQGLRLIYYSQIVNDFQKGDIAEGYSVSREKKESFPLTVTSAQKNPTAFYLCASSDKGTASYGYTFGSGTRLTVV.

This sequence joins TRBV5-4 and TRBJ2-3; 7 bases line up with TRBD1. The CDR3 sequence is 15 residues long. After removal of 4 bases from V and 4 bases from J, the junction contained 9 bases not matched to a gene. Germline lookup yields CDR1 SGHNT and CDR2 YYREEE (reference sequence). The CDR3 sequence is CASSRQGPGPDTQYF. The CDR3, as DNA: TGTGCCAGCAGCCGACAGGGTCCGGGGCCAGATACGCAGTATTTT.

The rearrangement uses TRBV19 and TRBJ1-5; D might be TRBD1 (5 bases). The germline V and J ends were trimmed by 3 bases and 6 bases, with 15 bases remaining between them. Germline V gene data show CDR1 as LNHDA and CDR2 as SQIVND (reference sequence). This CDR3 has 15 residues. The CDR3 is CASSIGEFRGQPQHF. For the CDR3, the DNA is TGTGCCAGTAGTATTGGAGAGTTTAGGGGTCAGCCCCAGCATTTT.

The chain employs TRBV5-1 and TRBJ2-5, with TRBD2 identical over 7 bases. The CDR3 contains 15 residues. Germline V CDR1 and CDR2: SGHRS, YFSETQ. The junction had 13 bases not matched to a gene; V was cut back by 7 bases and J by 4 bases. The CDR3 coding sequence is TGCGCCAGCCAGCGAGCGGGGCAAGGGGCAGAGACCCAGTACTTC. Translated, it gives CASQRAGQGAETQYF.

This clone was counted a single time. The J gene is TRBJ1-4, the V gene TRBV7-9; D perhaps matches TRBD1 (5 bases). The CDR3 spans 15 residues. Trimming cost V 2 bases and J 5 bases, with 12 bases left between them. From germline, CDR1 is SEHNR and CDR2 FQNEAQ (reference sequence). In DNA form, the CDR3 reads TGTGCCAGCAGCTTAAGGTTGGCAGGGAATGAAAAACTGTTTTTT. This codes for CASSLRLAGNEKLFF.

DNA for the CDR3: TGTGCCAGCACCAGCGGGGACACCGGGGAGCTGTTTTTT. Translating it yields CASTSGDTGELFF. The V gene is TRBV28, the J gene TRBJ2-2; TRBD2 matches 7 bases. CDR3 size: 13 residues. CDR1 is MDHEN, CDR2 SYDVKM, per germline. Trimming removed 7 bases from V and 3 bases from J; junction bases left unmatched: 2.

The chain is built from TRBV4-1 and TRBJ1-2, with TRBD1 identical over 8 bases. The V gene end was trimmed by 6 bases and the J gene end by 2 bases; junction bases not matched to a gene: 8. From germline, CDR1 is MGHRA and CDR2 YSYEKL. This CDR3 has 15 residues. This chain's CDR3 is CASRIGQGANYGYTF. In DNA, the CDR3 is TGCGCCAGCAGAATTGGACAGGGAGCGAACTATGGCTACACCTTC.

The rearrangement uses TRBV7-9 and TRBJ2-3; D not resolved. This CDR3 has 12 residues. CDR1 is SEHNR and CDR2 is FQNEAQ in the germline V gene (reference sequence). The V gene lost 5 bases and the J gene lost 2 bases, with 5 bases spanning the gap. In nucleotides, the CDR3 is TGTGCCAGCAGCCAGAACACAGATACGCAGTATTTT. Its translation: CASSQNTDTQYF.

Here the CDR3 DNA reads TGTGCCAGCAGCCACGGACAGTACATGAACACTGAAGCTTTCTTT. It is translated as CASSHGQYMNTEAFF. J is TRBJ1-1 and V is TRBV3-1 (or the pseudogene TRBV3-2); possibly TRBD1 for D (6 bases). This CDR3 is 15 amino acids long. V dropped 3 bases and J dropped 0 bases, with 11 bases sitting between them. The germline CDR1 and CDR2 sequences are LGHDT and YNNKEL (reference sequence).

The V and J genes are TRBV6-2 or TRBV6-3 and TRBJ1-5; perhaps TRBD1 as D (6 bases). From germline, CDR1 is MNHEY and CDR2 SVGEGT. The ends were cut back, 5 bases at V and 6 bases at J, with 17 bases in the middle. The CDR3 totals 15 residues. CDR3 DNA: TGTGCCAGCAGTACACCACAGGGCATTGGTCAGCCCCAGCATTTT. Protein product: CASSTPQGIGQPQHF.

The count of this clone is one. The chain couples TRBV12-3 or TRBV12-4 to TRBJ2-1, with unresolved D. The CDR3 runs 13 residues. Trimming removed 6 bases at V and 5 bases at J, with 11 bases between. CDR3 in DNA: TGTGCCAGCAGAACCGACAACAACAATGAGCAGTTCTTC. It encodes CASRTDNNNEQFF.

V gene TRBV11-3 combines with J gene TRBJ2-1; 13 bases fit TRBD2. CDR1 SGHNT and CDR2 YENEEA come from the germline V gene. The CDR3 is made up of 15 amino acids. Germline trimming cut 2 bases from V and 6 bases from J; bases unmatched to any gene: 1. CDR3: CASSLRTSGGNEQFF. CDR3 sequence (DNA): TGTGCCAGCAGCTTAAGGACTAGCGGGGGCAATGAGCAGTTCTTC.

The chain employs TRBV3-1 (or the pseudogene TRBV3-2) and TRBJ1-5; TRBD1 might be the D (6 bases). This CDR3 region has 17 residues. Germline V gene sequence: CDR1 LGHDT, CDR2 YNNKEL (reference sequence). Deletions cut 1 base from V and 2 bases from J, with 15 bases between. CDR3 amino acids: CASSQGLTGNGNQPQHF. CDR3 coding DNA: TGTGCCAGCAGCCAAGGACTAACAGGGAATGGCAATCAGCCCCAGCATTTT.

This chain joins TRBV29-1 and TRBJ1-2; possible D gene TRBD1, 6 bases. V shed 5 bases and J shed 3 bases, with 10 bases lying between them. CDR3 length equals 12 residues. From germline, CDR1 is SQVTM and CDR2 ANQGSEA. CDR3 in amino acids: CSVLGQDYGYTF. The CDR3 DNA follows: TGCAGCGTTTTGGGACAAGACTATGGCTACACCTTC.

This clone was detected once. DNA for the CDR3: TGTGCCAGCAGCCGTAACAGGGGAAGCACAGATACGCAGTATTTT. Amino acid sequence: CASSRNRGSTDTQYF. The chain links TRBV14 to TRBJ2-3, with 7 bases identical to TRBD1. The trim removed 4 bases at V and 0 bases at J, leaving 4 bases unmatched. Germline CDR1 SGHDN, CDR2 FVKESK. This CDR3 contains 15 residues.

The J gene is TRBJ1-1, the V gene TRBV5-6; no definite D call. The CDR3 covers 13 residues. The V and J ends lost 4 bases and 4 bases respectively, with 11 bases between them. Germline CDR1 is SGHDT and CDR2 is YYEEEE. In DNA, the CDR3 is TGTGCCAGCAGCCGAACATGGAGCACTGAAGCTTTCTTT. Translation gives CASSRTWSTEAFF.

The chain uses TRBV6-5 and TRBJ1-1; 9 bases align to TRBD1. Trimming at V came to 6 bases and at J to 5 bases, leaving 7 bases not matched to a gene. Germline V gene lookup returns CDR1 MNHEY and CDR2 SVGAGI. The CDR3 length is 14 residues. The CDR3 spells CASSSGTGYTEAFF. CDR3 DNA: TGTGCCAGCAGCTCCGGGACAGGGTATACTGAAGCTTTCTTT.

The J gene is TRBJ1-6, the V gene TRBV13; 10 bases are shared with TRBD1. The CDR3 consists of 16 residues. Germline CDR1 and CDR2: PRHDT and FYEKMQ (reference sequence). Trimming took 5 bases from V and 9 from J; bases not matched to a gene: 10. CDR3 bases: TGTGCCAGCAGCGCAAACTCCGGGACAGGGGTTTCACCCCTCCACTTT. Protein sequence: CASSANSGTGVSPLHF.

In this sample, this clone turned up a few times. CDR3 sequence (DNA): TGTGCCAGTAGTATATTGCAGGGAGGCTACACCTTC. It yields the protein CASSILQGGYTF. The chain couples TRBV19 to TRBJ1-2; the D gene is possibly TRBD1 (5 bases). Trimming took 2 bases from V and 8 from J, leaving 9 bases between them. The germline CDR1 and CDR2 sequences are LNHDA and SQIVND (reference sequence). The CDR3 has 12 residues.

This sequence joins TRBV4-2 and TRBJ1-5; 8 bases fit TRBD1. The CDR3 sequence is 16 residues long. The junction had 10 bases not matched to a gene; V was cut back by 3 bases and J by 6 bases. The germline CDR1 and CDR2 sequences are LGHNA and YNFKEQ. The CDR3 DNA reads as TGTGCCAGCAGCCAGATAACCGGGACAGGAGGTCAGCCCCAGCATTTT. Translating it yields CASSQITGTGGQPQHF.